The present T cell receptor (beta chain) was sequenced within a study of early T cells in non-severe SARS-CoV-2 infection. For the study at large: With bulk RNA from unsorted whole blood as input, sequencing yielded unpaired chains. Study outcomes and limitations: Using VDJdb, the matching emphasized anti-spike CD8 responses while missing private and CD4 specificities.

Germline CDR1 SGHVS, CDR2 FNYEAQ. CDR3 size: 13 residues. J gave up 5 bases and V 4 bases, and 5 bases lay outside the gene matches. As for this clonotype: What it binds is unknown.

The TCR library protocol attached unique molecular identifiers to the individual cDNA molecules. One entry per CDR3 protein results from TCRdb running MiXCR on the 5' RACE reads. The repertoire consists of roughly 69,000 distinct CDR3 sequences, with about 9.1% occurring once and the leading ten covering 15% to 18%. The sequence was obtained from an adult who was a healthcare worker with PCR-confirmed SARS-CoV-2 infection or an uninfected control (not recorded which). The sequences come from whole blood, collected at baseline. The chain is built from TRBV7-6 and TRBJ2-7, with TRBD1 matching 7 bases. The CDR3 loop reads CASSSDRVHEQYF. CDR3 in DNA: TGTGCCAGCAGCTCCGACAGGGTCCACGAGCAGTACTTC.